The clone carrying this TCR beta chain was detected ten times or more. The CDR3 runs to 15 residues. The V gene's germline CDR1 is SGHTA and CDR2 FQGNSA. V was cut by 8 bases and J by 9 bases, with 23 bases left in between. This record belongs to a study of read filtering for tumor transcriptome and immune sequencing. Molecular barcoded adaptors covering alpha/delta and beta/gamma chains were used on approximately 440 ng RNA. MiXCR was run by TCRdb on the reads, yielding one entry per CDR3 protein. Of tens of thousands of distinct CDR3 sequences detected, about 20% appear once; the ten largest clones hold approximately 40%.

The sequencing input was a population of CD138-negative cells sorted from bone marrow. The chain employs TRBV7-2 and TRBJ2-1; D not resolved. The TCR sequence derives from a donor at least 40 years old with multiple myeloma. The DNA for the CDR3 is TGTGCCAGCCGAAACGGTAGCAAATATTCTCGTGAGCAGTTCTTC. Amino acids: CASRNGSKYSREQFF.